These 25 T cell receptor beta chains came from one sample sequenced in a study of blood T cell repertoires in COVID-19. TCRdb's copy holds only in-frame clones and misses some; the assay was immunoSEQ multiplex PCR. The sample shows 75,000 to 95,000 clones, 90% to 95% of them seen only once. Specimen: peripheral blood. Receptors were obtained from a man aged 60 to 69 with acute or convalescent COVID-19.

J is TRBJ2-1 and V is TRBV4-2; maybe TRBD1 (6 bases). This CDR3 has 16 residues. The V end lost 1 base, the J end lost 8 bases, and 18 bases lay between the germline ends. Germline V gives CDR1 LGHNA, CDR2 YNFKEQ. In nucleotides, the CDR3 is TGTGCCAGCAGCCAAGTGTCAGGGGCCCACGAGGATGAGCAGTTCTTC. Its protein is CASSQVSGAHEDEQFF.

Points on this clone: A read error may account for a junction end that differs from germline. This sequence joins TRBV12-3 or TRBV12-4 and TRBJ2-3; maybe TRBD1 (6 bases). CDR3 length equals 12 residues. The CDR3 DNA reads as TGTGCCAGCAGTGCGGACTTTGGGACAACACATTTT. Its translation is CASSADFGTTHF.

This rearrangement joins TRBV27 to TRBJ2-5, with 9 bases lining up with TRBD1. The CDR3 length is 15 residues. Losses at the gene ends were 5 bases for V and 4 bases for J; bases not matched to a gene: 8. Germline CDR1 reads MNHEY; CDR2 reads SMNVEV (reference sequence). CDR3 residues: CASSAGQGSLETQYF. The CDR3 coding sequence is TGTGCCAGCAGTGCGGGACAGGGATCGTTAGAGACCCAGTACTTC.

The chain combines TRBV5-6 with TRBJ2-7, with 7 bases identical to TRBD1. The CDR3 extends over 13 amino acids. CDR1 is SGHDT and CDR2 is YYEEEE in the germline V gene. The J segment lost 5 bases and the V segment lost 5 bases, leaving 7 bases of the junction unmatched. The CDR3 loop is CASRSTTGNEQYF. DNA of the CDR3: TGTGCCAGCAGGTCCACGACAGGGAACGAGCAGTACTTC.

The chain couples TRBV7-2 to TRBJ1-3; D remains ambiguous. V lost 2 bases to trimming and J lost 4 bases, with 12 bases between them. The CDR3 covers 15 residues. Germline-derived CDR1 and CDR2 are SGHTA and FQGNSA. The CDR3 loop reads CASSLSSITGNTIYF. The DNA for the CDR3 is TGTGCCAGCAGCTTAAGTTCCATAACAGGAAACACCATATATTTT.

The chain carries TRBV7-9 and TRBJ1-1; maybe TRBD1 (6 bases). The CDR3 totals 15 residues. Germline V gene lookup returns CDR1 SEHNR and CDR2 FQNEAQ (reference sequence). V lost 4 bases and J 1 base, leaving 13 bases between the germline ends. The CDR3 here is CASSSRDTKNTEAFF. The DNA for the CDR3 is TGTGCCAGCAGCTCCCGGGACACGAAGAACACTGAAGCTTTCTTT.

The gene calls are TRBV5-1 and TRBJ2-2, with TRBD1 matching over 7 bases. V dropped 2 bases and J dropped 3; count of bases not matched to a gene: 1. The CDR3 spans 14 residues. In germline, CDR1 is SGHRS, CDR2 YFSETQ. For the CDR3, the DNA is TGCGCCAGCAGCTTTCAGGGGGACACCGGGGAGCTGTTTTTT. Translated, it gives CASSFQGDTGELFF.

This chain connects TRBV4-3 to TRBJ2-2; D is unresolved. V shed 8 bases and J shed 2 bases, with 18 bases lying between them. Germline V gives CDR1 LGHNA, CDR2 YSLEER. This CDR3 is built from 16 residues. The CDR3 DNA follows: TGCGCCAGCTCATTATCGGGTGGCGATAACACCGGGGAGCTGTTTTTT. Protein: CASSLSGGDNTGELFF.

This sequence joins TRBV5-5 and TRBJ2-5, with D possibly TRBD2 on 5 matching bases. V was shortened by 0 bases and J by 5 bases, with 8 bases between the two germline ends. Germline loops: CDR1 SGHKS, CDR2 YYEKEE (reference sequence). The CDR3 is 13 amino acids. CDR3 in DNA: TGTGCCAGCAGCTTGGAACAGCGGGAGACCCAGTACTTC. Amino acid sequence: CASSLEQRETQYF.

The CDR3 here is CASSIDWKGFYEQFF. Here the CDR3 DNA reads TGTGCCAGTAGTATAGATTGGAAGGGGTTCTATGAGCAGTTCTTC. The chain carries TRBV19 and TRBJ2-1; D perhaps matches TRBD1 (5 bases). The CDR3 covers 15 residues. Germline loops: CDR1 LNHDA, CDR2 SQIVND (reference sequence). Deletions cut 0 bases from V and 8 bases from J, with 14 bases between.

The genes are TRBV28 and TRBJ1-2, with D possibly TRBD1 on 5 matching bases. CDR1 MDHEN and CDR2 SYDVKM come from the germline V gene. This CDR3 comprises 15 residues. The V end was cut by 6 bases, the J end by 4 bases, with 18 bases between. This CDR3 reads CASSITSDRVYGYTF. The DNA for the CDR3 is TGTGCCAGCAGCATCACATCCGACAGAGTCTATGGCTACACCTTC.

The chain joins TRBV29-1 to TRBJ2-7; perhaps TRBD2 as D (5 bases). V shed 4 bases and J shed 1 base, with 8 bases lying between them. The length of the CDR3 is 12 residues. Germline V gene lookup returns CDR1 SQVTM and CDR2 ANQGSEA. CDR3 sequence (DNA): TGCAGCGTTGGGACTGATTCCTACGAGCAGTACTTC. Its protein product is CSVGTDSYEQYF.

This sequence joins TRBV19 and TRBJ1-4; TRBD1 is a possible D gene (5 bases). This CDR3 is 14 amino acids long. V gave up 6 bases and J gave up 5 bases, with 13 bases separating them. The germline V gene has CDR1 LNHDA and CDR2 SQIVND (reference sequence). DNA of the CDR3: TGTGCCAGTAGGAAATTCCAGGGAAATGAAAAACTGTTTTTT. Translating it yields CASRKFQGNEKLFF.

V is TRBV6-4 and J is TRBJ2-3, with 8 nucleotides matching TRBD2. From germline, CDR1 is MRHNA and CDR2 SNTAGT. The CDR3 is made up of 14 amino acids. V dropped 4 bases and J dropped 4; count of bases not matched to a gene: 4. The CDR3 protein is CASSAGRAPDTQYF. The CDR3 bases are TGTGCCAGCAGTGCCGGGAGGGCCCCAGATACGCAGTATTTT.

The V gene is TRBV3-1 (or the pseudogene TRBV3-2), the J gene TRBJ2-3, with 10 bases that match TRBD1. Germline loops: CDR1 LGHDT, CDR2 YNNKEL (reference sequence). V lost 0 bases to trimming and J lost 6 bases; unmatched junction nucleotides: 6. The CDR3 contains 16 residues. As DNA, the CDR3 is TGTGCCAGCAGCCAAGACGGGACAGGGGTATGGGATACGCAGTATTTT. Protein: CASSQDGTGVWDTQYF.

The chain carries TRBV6-5 and TRBJ2-3, with D perhaps TRBD1 (6 bases). Between the trimmed V and J ends, which lost 6 bases and 9 bases, there was a span of 13 bases. Germline assignment: CDR1 MNHEY and CDR2 SVGAGI. This CDR3 is 12 amino acids long. The CDR3 loop reads CASSQGSRTQYF. CDR3 nucleotides: TGTGCCAGCAGCCAGGGGAGTCGAACGCAGTATTTT.

The chain's CDR3 is CASPSGTGELFF. CDR3 coding DNA: TGTGCCAGCCCGTCCGGCACCGGGGAGCTGTTTTTT. The chain uses TRBV28 and TRBJ2-2; no firm D call. Trimming shortened V by 8 bases and J by 4 bases, and 8 bases separated the two germline ends. The CDR3 consists of 12 residues. Germline lookup yields CDR1 MDHEN and CDR2 SYDVKM. Supplemented by reference TRBV28 and TRBJ2-2, the full variable domain reads DVKVTQSSRYLVKRTGEKVFLECVQDMDHENMFWYRQDPGLGLRLIYFSYDVKMKEKGDIPEGYSVSREKKERFSLILESASTNQTSMYLCASPSGTGELFFGEGSRLTVL.

The chain joins TRBV4-1 to TRBJ1-2, with 8 bases aligning to TRBD1. V dropped 1 base and J dropped 2; count of bases not matched to a gene: 12. The CDR3 totals 18 residues. The germline V gene has CDR1 MGHRA and CDR2 YSYEKL. The CDR3 here is CASSQVTGEAKVNYGYTF. In nucleotides, the CDR3 is TGCGCCAGCAGCCAAGTGACAGGGGAGGCAAAGGTGAACTATGGCTACACCTTC.

V is TRBV19 and J is TRBJ1-5; 8 bases map to TRBD1. The CDR3 extends over 15 amino acids. V dropped 6 bases and J dropped 6; count of bases not matched to a gene: 10. Germline lookup yields CDR1 LNHDA and CDR2 SQIVND (reference sequence). CDR3 bases: TGTGCCAGTAGCTCCGGACAGGGCCCAAGTCAGCCCCAGCATTTT. This encodes CASSSGQGPSQPQHF.

V usage is TRBV5-1 and J usage is TRBJ1-3; the D gene is possibly TRBD1 (6 bases). Germline V gene lookup returns CDR1 SGHRS and CDR2 YFSETQ. V shed 4 bases and J shed 0 bases, with 11 bases lying between them. The CDR3 totals 15 residues. Here the CDR3 DNA reads TGCGCCAGCAGCCCAACAGGGACCTCTGGAAACACCATATATTTT. It codes for CASSPTGTSGNTIYF.

The gene calls are TRBV5-5 and TRBJ1-5; no reliable D call. With 4 bases removed from V and 5 bases from J, the gap between germline ends came to 16 bases. CDR3 length: 15 amino acids. The V gene's germline CDR1 is SGHKS and CDR2 YYEKEE (reference sequence). CDR3 residues: CASSPSAGLDQPQHF. In DNA form, the CDR3 reads TGTGCCAGCAGCCCCTCGGCGGGCTTAGATCAGCCCCAGCATTTT.

This chain links TRBV5-3 with TRBJ1-2, with unresolved D. TRBV5-3 belongs to the ORF category, with a function that is uncertain. Trimming took off 0 bases at V and 7 bases at J, with 10 bases between the two ends. CDR3 size: 13 residues. The DNA for the CDR3 is TGTGCCAGAAGCTTGGGGCCAGTAGCTGGCTACACCTTC. The encoded protein is CARSLGPVAGYTF.

The rearrangement uses TRBV5-1 and TRBJ2-1; TRBD1 aligns across 8 bases. Trimming at V came to 0 bases and at J to 4 bases, leaving 6 bases not matched to a gene. CDR3 size: 16 residues. From germline, CDR1 is SGHRS and CDR2 YFSETQ. DNA for the CDR3: TGCGCCAGCAGCTTGGGAGTGGACAGGGCATACAATGAGCAGTTCTTC. Its protein is CASSLGVDRAYNEQFF.

V and J are TRBV3-1 (or the pseudogene TRBV3-2) and TRBJ1-2; 10 nucleotides agree with TRBD1. V dropped 0 bases and J dropped 4; count of bases not matched to a gene: 5. This CDR3 has 16 amino acids. Germline CDR1 LGHDT, CDR2 YNNKEL (reference sequence). The DNA for the CDR3 is TGTGCCAGCAGCCAAGAGAGGGGGACAGGGGCCTATGGCTACACCTTC. This sequence encodes CASSQERGTGAYGYTF.

The chain combines TRBV12-5 with TRBJ2-5; TRBD1 matches 7 bases. Germline CDR1 reads LGHNT; CDR2 reads FRNRAP. The CDR3 has 14 residues. Unmatched junction bases numbered 4, after V lost 2 bases and J lost 4 bases. The CDR3 protein is CASGLTGVRETQYF. DNA of the CDR3: TGTGCTAGTGGTTTGACAGGGGTGAGAGAGACCCAGTACTTC.